This TCR beta chain was sequenced in a study of blood T cell repertoires in COVID-19. As for the study in general: Whether acute or convalescent, the COVID-19 samples came from the United States, Italy and Spain. T cells, B-cell-depleted T cells, or PBMCs provided the cDNA or gDNA that served as material.

Trimming cost V 5 bases and J 5 bases; bases outside gene matches: 12. This CDR3 region has 17 residues. Germline CDR1 SQVTM, CDR2 ANQGSEA. Source study methods: Amplifying reference gene primers gave estimates of nucleated cell counts. TCRdb keeps only in-frame clones here, not all; method: immunoSEQ multiplex PCR. V and J calls and clone size come straight from that table; D and trimming were deduced from the DNA. Of hundreds of thousands of clones in the sample, roughly nine tenths were seen once. The Seattle patients, enrolled during active infection, were followed longitudinally. The receptor was isolated from a man aged 18 to 29 with COVID-19, enrolled during active disease. Sample: peripheral blood. The rearrangement joins TRBV29-1 to TRBJ2-5; 15 nucleotides agree with TRBD2. The CDR3 here is CSVLLGGLAGGTETQYF. CDR3 coding DNA: TGCAGCGTTCTCCTCGGGGGACTAGCGGGAGGTACGGAGACCCAGTACTTC.